The subject of this entry is one TCR beta chain. What it binds is unknown. The data were taken from a study of CD8 T cells in Susac syndrome. Notes on the study in general: It was acknowledged in the study that its TCR sequencing and HLA analysis involved a relatively small number of individuals.

Peripheral blood CD8+ and CD4+ T cells were profiled by TCR beta sequencing. TEMRA cells were FACS-enriched and CD8+ and CD4+ T cells negatively isolated. RNA amounts of roughly 0.5 to 1 ug underwent reverse transcription with random hexamers. Amplification of TCR beta CDR3 used immunoSEQ multiplex PCR across 54 Vbeta and 13 Jbeta. Each CDR3 protein gets one entry after TCRdb re-called the immunoSEQ multiplex PCR reads with MiXCR. The sample lists around 85,000 distinct CDR3 sequences; 95% were seen once. V was trimmed by 0 bases and J by 10 bases, leaving 27 bases between them. There are 18 residues in the CDR3. CDR1 is LNHNV and CDR2 is YYDKDF in the germline V gene (reference sequence).

Sample: CD8+ T cells from PBMCs. The V call is TRBV15, the J call TRBJ1-2; D is unresolved. The sequence came from a human donor with Susac syndrome. In DNA, the CDR3 is TGTGCCACCAGCAGAGATTCTTCAAGTCCCGATTCCGGAGGGATCTACACCTTC. This sequence encodes CATSRDSSSPDSGGIYTF.